The subject of this entry is one T cell receptor beta chain. This sample was included in a study of blood T cell repertoires in COVID-19. Across the whole study: The United States, Italy and Spain provided the acute and convalescent COVID-19 samples. From T cells, B-cell-depleted T cells, or PBMCs came the material, which was cDNA or gDNA.

Original processing methods: It was from reference gene primer amplification that nucleated cell counts were estimated. Some clones are missing from TCRdb's copy, which holds only in-frame ones; the method was immunoSEQ multiplex PCR. V and J calls plus clone size are reproduced from that table; the DNA served to infer D and trimming. The table shows roughly 200,000 clones, with around 85% occurring only once. The CDR3 sequence is 15 residues long. Germline values: CDR1 SGHNT, CDR2 YYREEE (reference sequence). V was clipped by 1 base and J by 6 bases; unmatched bases: 10. The TCR comes from a human donor with active or convalescent COVID-19. The donor label of this sample is uncertain. What was sequenced was peripheral blood. The J gene is TRBJ2-7, the V gene TRBV5-4, with TRBD2 identical over 7 bases. Here the CDR3 DNA reads TGTGCCAGCAGCTTGTTCGGGGGGAACCATCGCGAGCAGTACTTC. Its protein product is CASSLFGGNHREQYF.